The present TCR beta chain was sequenced within a study of blood T cells in healthy people across ages. Primers used in a second PCR of roughly 6 to 11 cycles were a sample-barcoded 5' primer and a J-beta primer mix. TCRdb ran MiXCR on the 5' RACE reads and lists one entry per CDR3 protein. The sample carries hundreds of thousands of distinct CDR3 sequences, roughly 21% recorded once. The sequencing input was blood. The receptor was derived from a man between 65 and 79 years old in good health.

The CDR3 DNA reads as TGTGCCAGCAGTTTAGAGAGACAGGGCTTAGAGTACTTC. Translation: CASSLERQGLEYF. The chain is built from TRBV28 and TRBJ2-7; 7 bases fit TRBD1. V shed 2 bases and J 11 bases; nucleotides not matched to a gene: 9. CDR3 length: 13 residues. Looked up from germline, CDR1 is MDHEN and CDR2 is SYDVKM.